A selection of T cell receptor beta chains follows, all from one sample in a study of blood T cells in healthy people across ages. Using its own MiXCR run on the 5' RACE reads, TCRdb lists one record per CDR3 protein. The table includes about 720,000 distinct CDR3 sequences, 22% detected once. The sequenced sample consisted of blood. These receptor sequences come from a man aged 65-85 years in good health. The CDR3 runs from the conserved cysteine through the conserved F or W. D genes are given only for firm matches. Expanded clones are given a class, and other clones once, few, many or no size at all.

D,V,J,size,CDR3,DNA
TRBD2,TRBV7-9,TRBJ2-3,.,CASSSQTSGGTTDTQYF,TGTGCCAGTAGCTCCCAGACTAGCGGGGGAACCACAGATACGCAGTATTTT
.,TRBV7-2,TRBJ1-1,.,CASNLVRNTEAFF,TGTGCCAGCAACTTAGTCCGGAACACTGAAGCTTTCTTT
TRBD2,TRBV3-1,TRBJ2-3,few,CASSDKRELLPGADTQYF,TGTGCCAGCAGCGATAAGCGGGAGCTCCTCCCGGGCGCAGATACGCAGTATTTT
.,TRBV7-2,TRBJ1-2,few,CASSRPGNYGYTF,TGTGCCAGCAGTCGCCCTGGGAACTATGGCTACACCTTC
.,TRBV5-1,TRBJ1-2,.,CASSLVGTRYSNYGHTF,TGCGCCAGCAGCTTGGTGGGAACCAGATATAGTAACTATGGCCACACCTTC
.,TRBV6-5,TRBJ2-1,.,CASSSLTGYNEQFF,TGTGCCAGCAGTTCATTGACCGGCTACAATGAGCAGTTCTTC
.,TRBV5-1,TRBJ1-5,few,CASSSDIDQPQHF,TGCGCCAGCAGCTCGGACATCGATCAGCCCCAGCATTTT
.,TRBV7-9,TRBJ2-6,.,CASTLRQEYSGANVLTF,TGTGCCAGCACCCTAAGGCAGGAGTACTCTGGGGCCAACGTCCTGACTTTC
.,TRBV28,TRBJ1-3,few,CASSFSSARNTIYF,TGTGCCAGCAGTTTTTCAAGTGCTCGAAACACCATATATTTT
TRBD1,TRBV12-3/TRBV12-4,TRBJ1-5,.,CASTYQGTDNQPQHF,TGTGCCAGCACCTACCAGGGGACAGATAATCAGCCCCAGCATTTT
.,TRBV7-2,TRBJ2-3,.,CASSLPRGGERTDTQYF,TGTGCCAGCAGCTTACCGAGGGGCGGGGAGAGAACAGATACGCAGTATTTT
.,TRBV20-1,TRBJ2-6,many,CSAREDSGANVLTF,TGCAGTGCTAGAGAGGATTCTGGGGCCAACGTCCTGACTTTC
.,TRBV20-1,TRBJ2-7,few,CSAKVYEQYF,TGCAGTGCTAAGGTGTACGAGCAGTACTTC
TRBD2,TRBV10-3,TRBJ2-3,.,CAISGAGDTDTQYF,TGTGCCATCAGTGGCGCGGGGGACACAGATACGCAGTATTTT
.,TRBV15,TRBJ2-7,.,CATSSLKGPHEQYF,TGTGCCACCAGCAGTTTAAAGGGTCCCCACGAGCAGTACTTC
.,TRBV20-1,TRBJ2-1,few,CSARDRIETHRSKQFF,TGCAGTGCTAGAGATAGGATAGAGACCCACCGAAGTAAGCAGTTCTTC
.,TRBV10-2,TRBJ1-3,few,CASSEGRGAGNTIYF,TGCGCCAGCAGTGAGGGTAGGGGAGCTGGAAACACCATATATTTT
TRBD1,TRBV6-5,TRBJ1-5,.,CASRTPQGWQPQHF,TGTGCCAGCAGAACCCCACAGGGGTGGCAGCCCCAGCATTTT
.,TRBV5-1,TRBJ2-1,few,CASSLPVSSYNEQFF,TGCGCCAGCAGCTTGCCAGTGAGCTCCTACAATGAGCAGTTCTTC
TRBD2,TRBV4-2,TRBJ2-5,few,CASSAGGSVETQYF,TGTGCCAGCTCAGCGGGGGGCTCGGTTGAGACCCAGTACTTC
.,TRBV7-6,TRBJ1-3,.,CASSPTELINTIYF,TGTGCCAGCAGCCCGACGGAACTCATAAACACCATATATTTT
TRBD1,TRBV18,TRBJ2-1,.,CASGLATGIPYNEQFF,TGTGCCAGCGGCTTAGCGACAGGGATTCCTTACAATGAGCAGTTCTTC
TRBD1,TRBV6-6,TRBJ2-1,few,CASSYSGTGNEQFF,TGTGCCAGCAGTTACTCCGGGACAGGGAACGAGCAGTTCTTC
TRBD2,TRBV6-5,TRBJ2-7,.,CASSYSERGAYEQYF,TGTGCCAGCAGTTACTCGGAGCGGGGGGCCTACGAGCAGTACTTC
.,TRBV7-2,TRBJ2-3,many,CASSLVGASTDTQYF,TGTGCCAGCAGCTTAGTCGGAGCTAGCACAGATACGCAGTATTTT
.,TRBV7-7,TRBJ2-2,few,CASSFGQGTGELFF,TGTGCCAGCAGCTTCGGTCAAGGAACCGGGGAGCTGTTTTTT
.,TRBV19,TRBJ2-1,.,CASSPARSSYNEQFF,TGTGCCAGTAGTCCCGCTCGGAGCTCCTACAATGAGCAGTTCTTC
.,TRBV3-1,TRBJ2-5,.,CVSSQVRGPGGETQYF,TGTGTCAGCAGCCAAGTAAGGGGGCCGGGGGGAGAGACCCAGTACTTC
.,TRBV6-5,TRBJ2-3,few,CASSYSLGSGSTDTQYF,TGTGCCAGCAGTTACTCCCTTGGGAGCGGAAGCACAGATACGCAGTATTTT
.,TRBV4-3,TRBJ2-5,.,CASSPSVGTQETQYF,TGCGCCAGCAGCCCCTCAGTGGGGACCCAAGAGACCCAGTACTTC
.,TRBV11-2,TRBJ2-1,.,CASRQIKGSYNEQFF,TGTGCCAGCAGACAAATCAAAGGCTCCTACAATGAGCAGTTCTTC
.,TRBV7-3,TRBJ1-1,few,CASSREVNTEAFF,TGTGCCAGCAGCAGGGAGGTAAACACTGAAGCTTTCTTT
.,TRBV3-1,TRBJ2-1,.,CASSQDMGSQFF,TGTGCCAGCAGCCAAGATATGGGATCCCAGTTCTTC
TRBD2,TRBV6-2/TRBV6-3,TRBJ2-1,.,CASRTSGRPYNEQFF,TGTGCCAGCAGAACTAGCGGGAGGCCCTACAATGAGCAGTTCTTC
TRBD2,TRBV10-3,TRBJ2-1,few,CAISESWLAGSNEQFF,TGTGCCATCAGTGAGTCGTGGCTAGCGGGGAGTAATGAGCAGTTCTTC
.,TRBV2,TRBJ2-3,.,CASRDVGSGDTQYF,TGTGCCAGCAGAGACGTCGGGTCAGGAGATACGCAGTATTTT
TRBD2,TRBV19,TRBJ2-2,few,CASSVLAGTAGELFF,TGTGCCAGTAGTGTTCTAGCGGGAACGGCCGGGGAGCTGTTTTTT
.,TRBV7-9,TRBJ2-1,few,CASSLARLVNNEQFF,TGTGCCAGCAGCTTAGCCCGACTAGTTAACAATGAGCAGTTCTTC
TRBD2,TRBV5-1,TRBJ2-1,few,CASSFGTSVYNEQFF,TGCGCCAGCAGCTTCGGGACTAGCGTATACAATGAGCAGTTCTTC
TRBD1,TRBV23-1,TRBJ2-1,.,CASNRDRDHNEQFF,TGCGCCAGCAATCGGGACAGGGACCACAATGAGCAGTTCTTC